This T cell receptor beta chain was sequenced for a study of cytomegalovirus exposure and HLA in healthy donors. Study results and limitations: Earlier analysis yielded a pattern in which most TCR beta V segments were productive about 87% or about 30% of the time.

In regard to this clone: Its antigen is currently unknown. Other DNA sequences in this specimen translate into the identical CDR3.

The study ran its PCR with 60 Vbeta and 13 Jbeta primers. Repertoires were generated with immunoSEQ multiplex PCR, while TCRdb's copy carries only in-frame clones and drops some. This sample yields roughly 120,000 clones, of which about 76% are seen a single time; around 8.1% belongs to the top ten. The V gene end was trimmed by 6 bases and the J gene end by 5 bases; junction bases not matched to a gene: 2. CDR3 length equals 12 residues. The germline V gene encodes CDR1 MNHNS and CDR2 SASEGT. This TCR was recovered from a man aged 35 to 55 in good health and CMV-seronegative. The chain is built from TRBV6-1 and TRBJ1-1; 8 bases agree with TRBD1. The sequencing sample was made of PBMCs. The CDR3 region is CASRRQGTEAFF. CDR3 bases: TGTGCCAGCAGGCGACAGGGGACTGAAGCTTTCTTT.